This TCR beta chain emerged from a study of blood T cell repertoires in COVID-19. Trimming removed 0 bases from V and 10 bases from J, with 11 bases in between. There are 13 residues in the CDR3. Germline-derived CDR1 and CDR2 are LGHNA and YSLEER. Generated by immunoSEQ multiplex PCR, the TCRdb table keeps only in-frame clones and is missing some. This sample yields 250,000 or so clones, of which around nine tenths are seen a single time; more than 6.5% belongs to the top ten. This sequence originates from a woman aged 70-85 years with active or convalescent COVID-19. The chain carries TRBV4-3 and TRBJ2-3, with D maybe TRBD2 (5 bases). Sequenced input: peripheral blood. CDR3 in DNA: TGCGCCAGCAGCCAAGAACGTCGAGCGGCGCAGTATTTT. Protein: CASSQERRAAQYF.